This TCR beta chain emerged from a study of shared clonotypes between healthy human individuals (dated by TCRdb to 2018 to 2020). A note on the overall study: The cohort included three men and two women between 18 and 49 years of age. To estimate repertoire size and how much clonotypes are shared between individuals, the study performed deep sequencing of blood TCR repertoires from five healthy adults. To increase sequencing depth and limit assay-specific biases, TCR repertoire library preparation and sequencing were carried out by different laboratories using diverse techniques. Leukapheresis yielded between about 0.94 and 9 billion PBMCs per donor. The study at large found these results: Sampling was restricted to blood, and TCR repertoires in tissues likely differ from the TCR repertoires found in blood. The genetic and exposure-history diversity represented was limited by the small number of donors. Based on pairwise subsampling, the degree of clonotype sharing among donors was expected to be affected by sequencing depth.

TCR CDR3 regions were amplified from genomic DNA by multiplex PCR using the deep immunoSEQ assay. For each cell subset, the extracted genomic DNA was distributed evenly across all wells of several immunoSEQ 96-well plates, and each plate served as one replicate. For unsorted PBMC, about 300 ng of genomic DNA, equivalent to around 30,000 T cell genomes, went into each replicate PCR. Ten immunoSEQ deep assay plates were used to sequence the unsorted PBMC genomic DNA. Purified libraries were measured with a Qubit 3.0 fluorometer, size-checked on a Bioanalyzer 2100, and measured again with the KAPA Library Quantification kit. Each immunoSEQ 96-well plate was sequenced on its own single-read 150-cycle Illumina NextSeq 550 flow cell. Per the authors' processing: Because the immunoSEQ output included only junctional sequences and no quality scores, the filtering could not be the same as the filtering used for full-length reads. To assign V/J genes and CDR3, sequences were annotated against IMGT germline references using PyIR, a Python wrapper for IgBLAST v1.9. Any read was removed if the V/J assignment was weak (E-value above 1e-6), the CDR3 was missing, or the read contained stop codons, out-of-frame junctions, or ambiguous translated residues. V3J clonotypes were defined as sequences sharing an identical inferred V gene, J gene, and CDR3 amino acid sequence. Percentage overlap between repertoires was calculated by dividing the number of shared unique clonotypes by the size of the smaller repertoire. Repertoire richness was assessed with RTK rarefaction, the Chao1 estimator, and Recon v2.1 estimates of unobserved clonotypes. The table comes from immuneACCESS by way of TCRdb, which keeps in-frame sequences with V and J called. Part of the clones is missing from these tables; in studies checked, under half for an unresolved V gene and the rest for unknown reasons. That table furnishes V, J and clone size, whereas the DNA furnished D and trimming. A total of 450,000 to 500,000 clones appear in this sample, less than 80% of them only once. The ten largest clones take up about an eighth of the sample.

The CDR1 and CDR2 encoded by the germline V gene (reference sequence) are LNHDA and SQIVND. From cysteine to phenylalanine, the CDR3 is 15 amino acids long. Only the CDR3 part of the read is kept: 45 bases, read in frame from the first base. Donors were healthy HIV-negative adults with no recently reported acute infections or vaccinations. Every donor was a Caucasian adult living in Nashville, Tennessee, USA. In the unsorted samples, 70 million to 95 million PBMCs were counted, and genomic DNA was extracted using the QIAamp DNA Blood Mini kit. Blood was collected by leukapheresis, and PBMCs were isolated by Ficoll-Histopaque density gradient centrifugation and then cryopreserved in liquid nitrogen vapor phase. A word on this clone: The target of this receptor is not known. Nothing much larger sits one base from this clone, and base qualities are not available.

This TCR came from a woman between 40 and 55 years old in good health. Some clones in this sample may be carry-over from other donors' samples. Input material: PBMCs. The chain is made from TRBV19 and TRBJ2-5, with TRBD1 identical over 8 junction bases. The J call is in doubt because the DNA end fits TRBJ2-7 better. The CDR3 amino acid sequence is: CASSIASGGAGEQYF. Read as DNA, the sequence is TGTGCCAGTAGTATAGCATCAGGGGGCGCGGGCGAGCAGTACTTC.